Following are 25 T cell receptor beta chains from one sample sequenced in a study of T cell repertoires in cytomegalovirus infection. TCRdb re-called the reads through MiXCR, storing one row per CDR3 protein. The data hold under 600,000 distinct CDR3 sequences, with 16% observed a single time. The specimen was CD8+ T cells from PBMCs. The receptors derive from a human donor in good health (CMV status not recorded). Some clones in this sample may be carry-over from other donors' samples.

This clonotype has more than one count but fewer than ten. The V call is TRBV27, the J call TRBJ2-7; the match to TRBD2 covers 8 bases. This CDR3 comprises 15 residues. Germline values: CDR1 MNHEY, CDR2 SMNVEV (reference sequence). Trimming at V came to 0 bases and at J to 3 bases, leaving 4 bases not matched to a gene. The CDR3 protein is CASSLSSGGVYEQYF. The CDR3 DNA reads as TGTGCCAGCAGTTTATCCTCGGGGGGGGTCTACGAGCAGTACTTC.

This clonotype was counted ten times or more. The rearrangement links TRBV12-5 to TRBJ1-5, with D possibly TRBD1 on 5 matching bases. Trimming left V 3 bases short and J 2 bases short, with 14 bases between. This CDR3 spans 16 amino acids. Looked up from germline, CDR1 is LGHNT and CDR2 is FRNRAP. The CDR3 here is CASGFGGGRGNQPQHF. The CDR3 nucleotides read TGTGCTAGTGGTTTTGGCGGGGGTAGGGGCAATCAGCCCCAGCATTTT.

The chain carries TRBV4-1 and TRBJ1-2; possible D gene TRBD1, 5 bases. CDR3 length: 14 amino acids. Trimming took 1 base from V and 8 from J, leaving 14 bases between them. In germline, CDR1 is MGHRA, CDR2 YSYEKL. As DNA, the CDR3 is TGCGCCAGCAGCCAAGGACGGGGGGTTGGAGGCTACACCTTC. Protein: CASSQGRGVGGYTF.

This clonotype was recorded many times. The chain combines TRBV29-1 with TRBJ2-1; D remains unclear. With 0 bases removed from V and 0 bases from J, the gap between germline ends came to 9 bases. CDR1 SQVTM and CDR2 ANQGSEA come from the germline V gene. This CDR3 is built from 15 residues. As DNA, the CDR3 is TGCAGCGTTGAAGATCAGTCCCGCTCCTACAATGAGCAGTTCTTC. The encoded protein is CSVEDQSRSYNEQFF.

This clonotype was seen repeatedly, ten times or more. The chain couples TRBV12-3 or TRBV12-4 to TRBJ2-7, with TRBD2 matching over 10 bases. V lost 3 bases to trimming and J lost 3 bases; unmatched junction nucleotides: 14. CDR3 length equals 18 residues. The CDR3 region has the DNA TGTGCCAGCAGTTTGGGGGGGCCTAGCGGGAGTACGGTCTACGAGCAGTACTTC. It translates to CASSLGGPSGSTVYEQYF.

This clonotype has only a few counts. The chain links TRBV6-6 to TRBJ1-4, with D possibly TRBD1 on 5 matching bases. The V gene's germline CDR1 is MNHNY and CDR2 SVGAGI (reference sequence). CDR3 size: 17 residues. Trimming cost V 3 bases and J 8 bases, with 22 bases left between them. The CDR3 nucleotides read TGTGCCAGCAGTTATGGGGGACTTATCCCCCAAAGGGAAAAACTGTTTTTT. Translating it yields CASSYGGLIPQREKLFF.

Many counts were recorded for this clonotype. This chain connects TRBV11-2 to TRBJ2-7; 9 positions match TRBD2. Germline lookup yields CDR1 SGHAT and CDR2 FQNNGV. The trim removed 5 bases at V and 2 bases at J, leaving 7 bases unmatched. The CDR3 length is 15 residues. CDR3 DNA: TGTGCCAGCAGCACAGGACTAGCGCCGACCTACGAGCAGTACTTC. Translation gives CASSTGLAPTYEQYF.

Ten or more counts support this clonotype. V is TRBV20-1 and J is TRBJ1-1; 7 positions match TRBD1. V gave up 3 bases and J gave up 6 bases; unmatched junction bases: 10. The CDR3 spans 14 residues. Looked up from germline, CDR1 is DFQATT and CDR2 is SNEGSKA (reference sequence). This CDR3 is CSARLDRVKAEAFF. CDR3 in DNA: TGCAGTGCTAGGCTCGACAGGGTAAAGGCTGAAGCTTTCTTT.

This clonotype showed up many times. The V gene is TRBV7-6, the J gene TRBJ2-5; D perhaps matches TRBD1 (5 bases). The CDR3 totals 14 residues. The V end lost 0 bases, the J end lost 1 base, and 6 bases lay between the germline ends. Germline assignment: CDR1 SGHVS and CDR2 FNYEAQ. The CDR3 DNA sequence: TGTGCCAGCAGCTTAGCGGGGCTCCAAGAGACCCAGTACTTC. It specifies CASSLAGLQETQYF.

The chain has TRBV6-5 and TRBJ1-6; possibly TRBD1 for D (5 bases). CDR1 and CDR2 from the germline V gene are MNHEY and SVGAGI. The CDR3 consists of 19 residues. V shed 1 base and J shed 8 bases, with 24 bases lying between them. The chain's CDR3 is CASSYFSFSGGSYDSPLHF. The CDR3 nucleotides read TGTGCCAGCAGTTACTTTTCTTTCTCTGGGGGAAGTTATGATTCACCCCTCCACTTT.

This clonotype was detected only once. The V and J genes are TRBV9 and TRBJ2-5; no clear D. V was trimmed by 3 bases and J by 0 bases, leaving 12 bases between them. Per germline, CDR1 SGDLS and CDR2 YYNGEE. The CDR3 runs to 15 residues. The CDR3 protein is CASSAHRANQETQYF. The CDR3 DNA reads TGTGCCAGCAGCGCGCACCGGGCCAACCAAGAGACCCAGTACTTC.

This clonotype has only a few counts. The chain combines TRBV27 with TRBJ2-4; 8 positions match TRBD2. CDR1 and CDR2 (germline): MNHEY, SMNVEV (reference sequence). CDR3 size: 17 residues. The V and J ends lost 6 bases and 1 base, in that order; junction bases with no gene match: 11. CDR3 nucleotides: TGTGCCAGCAGCCCAACTAGCGGAGGGGGGGCCAAAAACATTCAGTACTTC. It yields the protein CASSPTSGGGAKNIQYF.

This clonotype has just a few counts. The rearrangement joins TRBV12-3 or TRBV12-4 to TRBJ2-1, with TRBD2 identical over 8 bases. CDR3 size: 14 residues. Unmatched junction bases numbered 3, after V lost 3 bases and J lost 5 bases. Written as DNA, the CDR3 is TGTGCCAGCAGTTTCTCCGGGAGGGACAATGAGCAGTTCTTC. It codes for CASSFSGRDNEQFF.

This clonotype was recorded many times. The rearrangement joins TRBV7-9 to TRBJ2-3; 8 bases fit TRBD2. This CDR3 contains 14 residues. CDR1 and CDR2 from the germline V gene are SEHNR and FQNEAQ (reference sequence). Trimming took 1 base from V and 3 from J; bases not matched to a gene: 0. CDR3 DNA sequence: TGTGCCAGCAGCTTAGAGCGGGAGACAGATACGCAGTATTTT. Protein sequence: CASSLERETDTQYF.

The chain couples TRBV2 to TRBJ2-7, with 7 bases that match TRBD1. With 7 bases clipped from V and 2 bases from J, the junction kept 8 bases outside the gene matches. The CDR3 loop spans 14 amino acids. Per germline, CDR1 SNHLY and CDR2 FYNNEI. The CDR3 spells CASTDRAKAYEQYF. In DNA form, the CDR3 reads TGTGCCAGCACAGACAGGGCGAAAGCCTACGAGCAGTACTTC.

The DNA for the CDR3 is TGCGCCAGCAGCCCAGTCTGGAGTGTCCAAGAAAAACTGTTTTTT. Translated, it gives CASSPVWSVQEKLFF. The chain links TRBV5-1 to TRBJ1-4; no definite D call. The CDR3 covers 15 residues. Germline loops: CDR1 SGHRS, CDR2 YFSETQ. The ends were cut back, 4 bases at V and 8 bases at J, with 18 bases in the middle.

V and J are TRBV9 and TRBJ2-2, with TRBD1 matching 9 bases. Germline V lookup: CDR1 SGDLS, CDR2 YYNGEE. Trimming removed 4 bases from V and 6 bases from J; junction bases left unmatched: 13. This CDR3 has 17 residues. CDR3 nucleotides: TGTGCCAGCAGCTCTTACCGGGACAGGGCGTCCGCCGGGGAGCTGTTTTTT. It translates to CASSSYRDRASAGELFF.

The chain couples TRBV6-5 to TRBJ1-5; 7 nucleotides match TRBD1. The CDR3 totals 15 residues. Per the germline V gene, CDR1 is MNHEY and CDR2 is SVGAGI. Trimming removed 5 bases from V and 0 bases from J; junction bases left unmatched: 4. The CDR3 protein is CASSPTGNSNQPQHF. CDR3 bases: TGTGCCAGCAGTCCGACAGGGAATAGCAATCAGCCCCAGCATTTT.

As concerns this clonotype: This may come from a read error, since a much larger clone is one base off. This rearrangement joins TRBV19 to TRBJ1-5; unclear D gene. CDR3 size: 17 residues. V was trimmed by 8 bases and J by 2 bases, leaving 22 bases between them. Germline-derived CDR1 and CDR2 are LNHDA and SQIVND (reference sequence). The CDR3 DNA reads TGTGCCAGTCCTAGTGCAGACCAGGAACGGGGCAATCAGCCCCAGCATTTT. Protein: CASPSADQERGNQPQHF.

This clonotype was found many times. The rearrangement uses TRBV12-3 or TRBV12-4 and TRBJ1-4; D ambiguous. The ends were cut back, 6 bases at V and 8 bases at J, with 19 bases in the middle. CDR3 length equals 15 residues. The CDR3 sequence: CASSPTTLQKEKLFF. In nucleotides, the CDR3 is TGTGCCAGCAGCCCTACAACCCTTCAAAAGGAAAAACTGTTTTTT.

The chain joins TRBV12-3 or TRBV12-4 to TRBJ2-1; 12 bases match TRBD2. This CDR3 is 15 amino acids long. Trimming took 7 bases from V and 10 from J; bases not matched to a gene: 11. The CDR3 reads CASTTGLAGGGEQFF. The CDR3 nucleotides read TGTGCCAGCACCACGGGGCTAGCGGGGGGGGGGGAGCAGTTCTTC.

The CDR3 sequence: CSARDRSGERQPQHF. DNA of the CDR3: TGCAGTGCTAGAGACCGGTCAGGGGAGCGGCAGCCCCAGCATTTT. The chain combines TRBV20-1 with TRBJ1-5, with a tentative D call TRBD1 (6 bases). Germline V gene sequence: CDR1 DFQATT, CDR2 SNEGSKA (reference sequence). V lost 0 bases and J 7 bases, leaving 16 bases between the germline ends. CDR3 length: 15 amino acids.

This clonotype was counted many times. The chain is built from TRBV7-2 and TRBJ2-3; 10 nucleotides agree with TRBD2. Germline assignment: CDR1 SGHTA and CDR2 FQGNSA. The ends lost 4 bases at V and 4 bases at J; junction bases unmatched: 5. The CDR3 contains 15 residues. CDR3 sequence: CASSYLAGVADTQYF. CDR3 sequence (DNA): TGTGCCAGCAGCTACCTAGCGGGAGTAGCAGATACGCAGTATTTT.

Ten or more counts support this clonotype. The J gene is TRBJ1-1, the V gene TRBV25-1; D is unresolved. The ends were cut back, 6 bases at V and 1 base at J, with 6 bases in the middle. CDR1 is MGHDK and CDR2 is SYGVNS in the germline V gene. This CDR3 contains 12 residues. This CDR3 reads CASRHTNTEAFF. The CDR3 nucleotides read TGTGCCAGCAGACATACGAACACTGAAGCTTTCTTT.

Only a few counts were recorded for this clonotype. The chain is built from TRBV29-1 and TRBJ1-3, with no clear D. Germline V gene sequence: CDR1 SQVTM, CDR2 ANQGSEA. There are 13 residues in the CDR3. V dropped 8 bases and J dropped 2 bases, with 13 bases sitting between them. CDR3 nucleotide sequence: TGCAGCATTACACTTTCCCCTGGAAACACCATATATTTT. Encoded protein: CSITLSPGNTIYF.